This T cell receptor (beta chain) was captured by sequencing in a study of T cells in Graves' hyperthyroidism and ophthalmopathy. Study-level points and caveats: Most thyroid clonotypes that were expanded above 0.001 also turned up in blood.

As regards this clonotype: What it binds is not known.

The CDR3 regions of TCR beta were amplified from RNA transcripts. The HTBI primer set served for first-round RT-PCR of the TCR CDR3. TCRdb re-called the multiplex PCR reads through MiXCR, storing one row per CDR3 protein. The sample lists 270,000 or so distinct CDR3 sequences, over 12% occurring once. The clonotype originates from a woman aged 50 to 65 with Graves' hyperthyroidism that later progressed to Graves' ophthalmopathy. Material: blood.

CDR3: CASSLGGQGSAGELFF. In DNA, the CDR3 is TGTGCCAGCAGCTTAGGAGGCCAGGGGTCGGCCGGGGAGCTGTTTTTT. The chain employs TRBV7-6 and TRBJ2-2, with D possibly TRBD1 on 6 matching bases. The CDR3 is 16 amino acids. The V end was cut by 1 base, the J end by 6 bases, with 15 bases between. The V gene's germline CDR1 is SGHVS and CDR2 FNYEAQ. The full variable domain, completed using reference TRBV7-6 and TRBJ2-2, is GAGVSQSPRYKVTKRGQDVALRCDPISGHVSLYWYRQALGQGPEFLTYFNYEAQQDKSGLPNDRFSAERPEGSISTLTIQRTEQRDSAMYRCASSLGGQGSAGELFFGEGSRLTVL.